The text below deals with one TCR beta chain. What it recognizes is unknown. The V end was cut by 2 bases, the J end by 4 bases, with 5 bases between. From germline, CDR1 is SGHTA and CDR2 FQGNSA. The CDR3 is made up of 12 amino acids. The sample belongs to a study of T cell clonotyping in hematopoietic cell transplantation. Study observations and caveats: At the given depth, recipient repertoires were over 95% de novo clonotypes.

Assay: immunoSEQ multiplex PCR; the TCRdb copy retains only in-frame clones and omits some. The profile shows 27,000 or so clones, roughly three quarters of them singletons. Time point denoted: recipient sample about 28 days before transplant, after cytoreduction. The rearrangement joins TRBV7-2 to TRBJ1-1; no firm D call. The sequencing here drew on peripheral blood mononuclear cells, taken before stem cell transplant. The TCR sequence derives from a man between 50 and 59 years old with myelodysplastic syndrome. Some clones in this sample may be carry-over from other donors' samples. The CDR3 coding sequence is TGTGCCAGCAGCTTAACCCCCACTGAAGCTTTCTTT. Translating gives CASSLTPTEAFF. The complete variable domain, with remaining parts taken from reference TRBV7-2 and TRBJ1-1, reads GAGVSQSPSNKVTEKGKDVELRCDPISGHTALYWYRQSLGQGLEFLIYFQGNSAPDKSGLPSDRFSAERTGGSVSTLTIQRTQQEDSAVYLCASSLTPTEAFFGQGTRLTVV.